A selection of T cell receptor beta chains follows, all from one sample in a study of blood T cell repertoires in COVID-19. Repertoires were generated with immunoSEQ multiplex PCR, while TCRdb's copy carries only in-frame clones and drops some. The sample has tens of thousands of clones; more than 75% are singletons. Input material: peripheral blood. These TCRs come from a man aged 65 to 79 with active or convalescent COVID-19. Each CDR3 is given with its conserved first and last residue. A D gene is named only where the DNA matches it firmly. The size entry is marked missing in some rows and otherwise reads once, few, many or a size class.

TGTGCCAGTAGTATAGGGGTCGGGTCCTACGAGCAGTACTTC	CASSIGVGSYEQYF	TRBV19	TRBJ2-7	.	once	14
TGCGCCAGCAGGCCCCCGACTAGCCCGCACACCGGGGAGCTGTTTTTT	CASRPPTSPHTGELFF	TRBV5-1	TRBJ2-2	TRBD2	few	16
TGTGCCAGCTCGCCGTGGACAGAGGCCACCGCTGAAGCTTTCTTT	CASSPWTEATAEAFF	TRBV18	TRBJ1-1	.	.	15
TGCGCCAGCAGCCAAGGGGCGTGGGGAGGGAGCACAGATACGCAGTATTTT	CASSQGAWGGSTDTQYF	TRBV4-3	TRBJ2-3	TRBD2	.	17
TGTGCCAGCGGAACCCTCAGCGACAGGGCAAATTCACCCCTCCACTTT	CASGTLSDRANSPLHF	TRBV2	TRBJ1-6	TRBD1	.	16
TGTGCCAGCGGGGGGATTCGGGGCACCGGGGAGCTGTTTTTT	CASGGIRGTGELFF	TRBV11-2	TRBJ2-2	.	.	14
TGTGCCAGTAGTAGAACGGACAGAGACAATGAGCAGTTCTTC	CASSRTDRDNEQFF	TRBV19	TRBJ2-1	.	.	14
TGTGCCAGCAGTTACCGAACAGGGACGGGGGCCAACGTCCTGACTTTC	CASSYRTGTGANVLTF	TRBV6-5	TRBJ2-6	.	.	16
TGTGCCAGCAGCCCATCATCCGGGACAGGGGATTATGGCTACACCTTC	CASSPSSGTGDYGYTF	TRBV3-1/TRBV3-2	TRBJ1-2	TRBD1	once	16
TGTGCCAGCAGCCCAGGACTACCCAATGAGCAGTTCTTC	CASSPGLPNEQFF	TRBV7-9	TRBJ2-1	.	few	13
TGCGCCAGCAGCCAAGACCACACCCAAGTAATGAACACTGAAGCTTTCTTT	CASSQDHTQVMNTEAFF	TRBV4-3	TRBJ1-1	.	.	17
TGTGCCAGCAGTCAGGGGACTAGCGGGCCGTACTTC	CASSQGTSGPYF	TRBV28	TRBJ2-7	TRBD2	.	12
TGCGCCAGCAGCTTTACAGGGGCTGATTCACCCCTCCACTTT	CASSFTGADSPLHF	TRBV5-1	TRBJ1-6	TRBD1	.	14
TGTGCCTGGAGTCACAGGGGGGAGGGACCCCAGCATTTT	CAWSHRGEGPQHF	TRBV30	TRBJ1-5	TRBD1	.	13
TGTGCCAGCAGCCGGACAGATCCTCACGAGCAGTACTTC	CASSRTDPHEQYF	TRBV7-9	TRBJ2-7	.	.	13
TGCGCCAGCAGCCAAGATCTGGGACTAGCGTCCGAGCAGTACTTC	CASSQDLGLASEQYF	TRBV4-3	TRBJ2-7	TRBD2	.	15
TGTGCCTGGGAGGGACAGCGGGACTATGGCTACACCTTC	CAWEGQRDYGYTF	TRBV30	TRBJ1-2	TRBD1	once	13
TGTGCCAGCAGTCCGGCGGTAACCCGTGAGAACACCTTC	CASSPAVTRENTF	TRBV6-5	TRBJ1-2	.	once	13
TGTGCCAGCAGTACCGGCAACGTCCTGACTTTC	CASSTGNVLTF	TRBV6-2/TRBV6-3	TRBJ2-6	.	.	11
TGTGCCAGCAGCCAAGAGGGGGGTAATTCACCCCTCCACTTT	CASSQEGGNSPLHF	TRBV3-1/TRBV3-2	TRBJ1-6	.	.	14
TGTGCCAGCAGCTTAGGGCTAGCGGTAACAAGCACAGATACGCAGTATTTT	CASSLGLAVTSTDTQYF	TRBV7-6	TRBJ2-3	TRBD2	.	17
TGCGCCAGCAGCTTGACAGGGACCTACAATGAGCAGTTCTTC	CASSLTGTYNEQFF	TRBV5-1	TRBJ2-1	.	.	14
TGTGCCAGCAGTAATCGACTGAATTTCGCCTACGAGCAGTACTTC	CASSNRLNFAYEQYF	TRBV27	TRBJ2-7	.	.	15
TGCGCCAGCAGCTTGGGTGGGCCGGACGGGGAGCTGTTTTTT	CASSLGGPDGELFF	TRBV5-1	TRBJ2-2	.	.	14
TGTGCCAGCAGCGTCGGACAGGGGGCTAATGAAAAACTGTTTTTT	CASSVGQGANEKLFF	TRBV5-8	TRBJ1-4	TRBD1	.	15
TGTGCTAGTGGACAGGGGAACACAGATACGCAGTATTTT	CASGQGNTDTQYF	TRBV12-5	TRBJ2-3	TRBD1	.	13
TGCGCCAGCAGCTCGGCCTGGACAGGGGACTATGAGCAGTTCTTC	CASSSAWTGDYEQFF	TRBV5-1	TRBJ2-1	TRBD1	once	15